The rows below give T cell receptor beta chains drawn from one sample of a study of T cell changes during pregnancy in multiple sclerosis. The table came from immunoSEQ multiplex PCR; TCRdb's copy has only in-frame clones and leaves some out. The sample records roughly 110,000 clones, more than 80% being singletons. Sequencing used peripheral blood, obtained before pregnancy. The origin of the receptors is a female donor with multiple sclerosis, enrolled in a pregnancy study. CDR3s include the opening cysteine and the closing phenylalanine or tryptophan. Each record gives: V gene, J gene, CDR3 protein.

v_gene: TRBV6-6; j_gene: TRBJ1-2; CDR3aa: CASSFTTVKNYGYTF
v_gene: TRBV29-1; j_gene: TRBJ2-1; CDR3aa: CSVEGGTYNEQFF
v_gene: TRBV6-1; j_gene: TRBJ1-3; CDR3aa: CASSLDRGNTIYF
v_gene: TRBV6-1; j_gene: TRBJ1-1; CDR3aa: CASSGERTGRPEAFF
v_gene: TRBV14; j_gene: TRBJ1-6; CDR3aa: CASSSAAGMLNSPLHF
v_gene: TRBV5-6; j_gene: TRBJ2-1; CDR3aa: CASSQGTTYNEQFF
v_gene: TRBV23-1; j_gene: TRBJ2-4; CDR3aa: CASGGPNNGAKNIQYF
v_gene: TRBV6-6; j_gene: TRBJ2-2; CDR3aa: CASKFDRYTGELFF
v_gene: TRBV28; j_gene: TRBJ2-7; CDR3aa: CASVPLGRENNEQYF
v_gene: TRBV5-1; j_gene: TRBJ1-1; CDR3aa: CASSLEQANTEAFF
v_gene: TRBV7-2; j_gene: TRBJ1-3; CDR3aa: CASSSGTGGSGNTIYF
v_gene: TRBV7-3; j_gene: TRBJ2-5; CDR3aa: CASSLIGVADRGIGKTQYF
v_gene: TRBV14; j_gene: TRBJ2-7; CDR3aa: CASSQVSLAGGAYEQYF
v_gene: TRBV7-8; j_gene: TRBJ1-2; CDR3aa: CASRPGINYGYTF
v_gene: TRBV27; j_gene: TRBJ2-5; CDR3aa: CASRSGVQETQYF
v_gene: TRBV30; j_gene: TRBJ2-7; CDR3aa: CAWSVETGGYEQYF
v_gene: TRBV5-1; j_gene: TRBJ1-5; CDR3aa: CASSLGSGNQPQHF